This TCR beta chain was recovered during a study of tumor-infiltrating lymphocytes in primary liver carcinoma. The CDR3 is 14 amino acids. From germline, CDR1 is SGHNT and CDR2 YYREEE (reference sequence). In regard to this clonotype: One end of the junction is discordant with germline, which a read error may explain.

Total RNA amounting to around 530 ng was the source from which TCR beta cDNA was made with a constant-region primer. Library construction for TCR beta comprised three nested multiplex PCR rounds performed with slightly modified ARM-PCR. Rounds one and two of PCR, each of around 11 cycles, were primed with TRBV1-TRBV30 forward primers and a C-beta reverse primer. Using its own MiXCR run on the multiplex PCR reads, TCRdb lists one record per CDR3 protein. Of approximately 110,000 distinct CDR3 sequences listed, 55% to 75% are singletons. DNA and RNA were both co-extracted from about 19-30 mg of bulk tissue that had not been sorted. Surgical resection served as treatment for the primary liver carcinoma of these patients.

The TCR comes from an older woman with primary liver carcinoma and hepatitis B virus infection. This sequence joins TRBV5-4 and TRBJ2-7, with 9 bases identical to TRBD1. Sequencing was performed on liver tumor tissue from sampling region 1. The subset was: tumor region T1, superior pole. The CDR3 region has the DNA TGTGCCAACAGCGTCCCGGGACAGGGCCACGAGCAGTACTTC. Encoded protein: CANSVPGQGHEQYF.